This T cell receptor (beta chain) was documented in a study of OX40 agonist ivuxolimab in advanced cancers. The protocol was immunoSEQ multiplex PCR, while the TCRdb copy is restricted to in-frame clones and leaves out a portion. The table has about 12,000 clones, around 81% seen once. Source: CD4+ or CD8+ T cells sorted from blood, taken in a trial of the OX40 agonist ivuxolimab. This TCR came from an adult with an advanced solid tumor such as melanoma, head and neck, liver or kidney cancer.

CDR3 sequence (DNA): TGTGCCAGCAGCCTGGACAGGACGGGTCAGCAGTTCTTC. Translation: CASSLDRTGQQFF. V usage is TRBV27 and J usage is TRBJ2-1, with 7 positions matching TRBD1. The V segment lost 6 bases and the J segment 11 bases; nucleotides outside the gene matches: 10. Germline CDR1 and CDR2: MNHEY and SMNVEV (reference sequence). CDR3 length: 13 residues.